This record covers a single T cell receptor beta chain. Its antigen is not identified. One entry per CDR3 protein results from TCRdb running MiXCR on the reads. The sample lists 550,000 to 850,000 distinct CDR3 sequences, roughly a third occurring once. This record belongs to a study of T cell repertoires in cytomegalovirus infection. This CDR3 spans 16 amino acids. Trimming cost V 2 bases and J 4 bases, with 16 bases left between them. CDR1 is LNHDA and CDR2 is SQIVND in the germline V gene (reference sequence). The source material was cultured PBMCs, sampled from culture after CMV antigen stimulation. The V gene is TRBV19, the J gene TRBJ2-3; the D gene is possibly TRBD1 (5 bases). This clonotype originated in a human donor in good health (CMV status not recorded). Some clones in this sample may be carry-over from other donors' samples. CDR3 sequence reads: CASSIRRSRVADTQYF. Here the CDR3 DNA reads TGTGCCAGTAGTATACGACGGTCCAGGGTAGCAGATACGCAGTATTTT.